This TCR beta chain is drawn from a study of molecular identifiers for immune sequencing clone quantification. Study-wide background: Replicates partitioned RNA from approximately 20,000 or 98,000 naive CD8 cells into five parts, sequencing four.

MiXCR, run by TCRdb on the PCR reads, gives a single entry per CDR3 protein. The profile covers about 40,000 distinct CDR3 sequences, with approximately 18% appearing a single time and about 7% taken by the ten largest. Sorting was used to obtain naive CD8 T cells (CD8+CD4-CCR7+CD45RA+). Study observations and caveats: Spiked-in Jurkat TCR RNA corresponding to one cell was reported as detectable against more than 750,000 naive cells. Clones of above 20 RNA copies carried over 97% of effector molecules; in naive cells they carried under 1%.

To note about this clonotype: Its specificity is unknown. One end of the junction does not line up with germline, which may come from a read error.

The CDR3 runs 15 residues. CDR1 is MNHEY, CDR2 SVGAGI, per germline. This sequence was found in a human donor in good health. Some libraries in this study had Jurkat cell RNA spiked in. The sample taken for sequencing was naive CD8+ T cells from blood, with Jurkat cell RNA spiked in. This sample's subset: FACS-sorted CD8+CD4-CCR7+CD45RA+ naive T cells. The V call is TRBV6-5, the J call TRBJ2-7; D perhaps matches TRBD1 (7 bases). CDR3 sequence (DNA): TGTGTCAGCAGCCAGGCGGGACAGAGCCCCTACGAGCAGTACTTC. Encoded protein: CVSSQAGQSPYEQYF.